This T cell receptor (beta chain) was documented in a study of T cells in localized non-small cell lung cancer. Study-level findings and limits: A median of approximately 60 of the top 100 tumor clones appeared in adjacent lung, which was paired and uninvolved. Heterogeneity is still possible, as just one tumor region was sequenced. Uninvolved adjacent lung showed peak T cell clonality, exceeding tumor.

Only one count was recorded for this clone. The antigen remains unidentified. This table comes from immunoSEQ multiplex PCR, and its TCRdb copy is limited to in-frame clones, with some not included. Of about 18,000 clones listed, approximately 80% are singletons. This CDR3 has 11 residues. Trimming pared 6 bases from V and 4 bases from J, leaving 8 bases between. Looked up from germline, CDR1 is SQVTM and CDR2 is ANQGSEA. The sample was peripheral blood, taken before any cancer treatment. This rearrangement joins TRBV29-1 to TRBJ2-3, with D hard to call. The TCR sequence derives from a male donor at least 60 years old with stage I lung adenocarcinoma. The CDR3: CSVPRSDTQYF. In nucleotides, the CDR3 is TGCAGCGTCCCCAGGTCAGATACGCAGTATTTT.